What follows are 24 T cell receptor beta chains derived from one specimen sequenced in a study of metastatic and nonmetastatic thyroid tumors. There were no patients who had received any treatment before thyroid surgery. TCRdb reprocessed the PCR reads via MiXCR. The sample shows roughly 81,000 clones, 8% to 9.5% of them seen only once. The sequencing input was blood. Receptor source: a female donor with papillary thyroid cancer or a benign thyroid nodule (not recorded which). Some clones in this sample may be carry-over from other donors' samples.

This clone has at least ten counts. This same CDR3 is encoded by further DNA sequences in the sample. The rearrangement uses TRBV11-2 and TRBJ2-3; D uncertain. V lost 1 base, J lost 2 bases, and 7 bases lay in between. Per the germline V gene, CDR1 is SGHAT and CDR2 is FQNNGV. The CDR3 consists of 14 residues. The CDR3, as DNA: TGTGCCAGCAGCTTAGGGCAGAACACAGATACGCAGTATTTT. Residues: CASSLGQNTDTQYF.

In its sample, this clone was seen many times. This rearrangement joins TRBV12-3 or TRBV12-4 to TRBJ2-7; no reliable D call. There are 13 residues in the CDR3. The V gene lost 3 bases and the J gene lost 2 bases, with 8 bases spanning the gap. The CDR3: CASSFGSTYEQYF. The CDR3 DNA reads TGTGCCAGCAGTTTCGGCAGCACCTACGAGCAGTACTTC.

There are many counts of this clone. The chain's CDR3 is CASSYNRGGYTF. The CDR3 region has the DNA TGTGCCAGCAGCTACAACAGGGGAGGCTACACCTTC. The chain recombines TRBV7-9 with TRBJ1-2, with 7 nucleotides matching TRBD1. Trimming cost V 4 bases and J 8 bases; bases outside gene matches: 4. The CDR3 totals 12 residues. In germline, CDR1 is SEHNR, CDR2 FQNEAQ (reference sequence).

This clone was seen many times. CDR3 DNA sequence: TGTGCCAGCAGTCAGGGACGTAACTATGGCTACACCTTC. Translating it yields CASSQGRNYGYTF. This chain joins TRBV12-3 or TRBV12-4 and TRBJ1-2; the D gene is possibly TRBD1 (5 bases). With 5 bases removed from V and 1 base from J, the gap between germline ends came to 8 bases. This CDR3 region has 13 residues.

This clone was recorded many times. In DNA form, the CDR3 reads TGTGCCAGCAGTGAAAGTGGGGGGGCCATCGGGGAGCTGTTTTTT. It codes for CASSESGGAIGELFF. The chain recombines TRBV2 with TRBJ2-2; a weak D match, TRBD2 (7 bases). The CDR3 runs to 15 residues. The germline V and J ends were trimmed by 2 bases and 7 bases, with 14 bases remaining between them. From germline, CDR1 is SNHLY and CDR2 FYNNEI. Full variable domain (remainder filled in from reference TRBV2 and TRBJ2-2): EPEVTQTPSHQVTQMGQEVILRCVPISNHLYFYWYRQILGQKVEFLVSFYNNEISEKSEIFDDQFSVERPDGSNFTLKIRSTKLEDSAMYFCASSESGGAIGELFFGEGSRLTVL.

This clone was seen repeatedly, ten times or more. The J gene is TRBJ2-1, the V gene TRBV12-5; D is undetermined. The CDR3 totals 22 residues. The germline V gene encodes CDR1 LGHNT and CDR2 FRNRAP. Trimming cost V 0 bases and J 4 bases, with 31 bases left between them. CDR3 sequence reads: CASGLVPPQLGFGKPSYNEQFF. The CDR3, as DNA: TGTGCTAGTGGTTTGGTACCCCCGCAGCTCGGGTTTGGCAAACCATCATACAATGAGCAGTTCTTC.

This clone was detected many times. The chain combines TRBV19 with TRBJ1-3; maybe TRBD1 (6 bases). V lost 7 bases and J lost 0, with 13 bases in between. Germline V gives CDR1 LNHDA, CDR2 SQIVND (reference sequence). The CDR3 is made up of 15 amino acids. The CDR3 region has the DNA TGTGCCAGTATTGACCAGGGGAGCTCTGGAAACACCATATATTTT. It yields the protein CASIDQGSSGNTIYF. Full variable domain (missing parts from reference TRBV19 and TRBJ1-3): DGGITQSPKYLFRKEGQNVTLSCEQNLNHDAMYWYRQDPGQGLRLIYYSQIVNDFQKGDIAEGYSVSREKKESFPLTVTSAQKNPTAFYLCASIDQGSSGNTIYFGEGSWLTVV.

This clone has ten or more counts. The same CDR3 arises from other DNA sequences in this sample as well. The J gene is TRBJ2-3, the V gene TRBV18, with D unresolved. Trimming shortened V by 3 bases and J by 0 bases, and 10 bases separated the two germline ends. Germline lookup yields CDR1 KGHSH and CDR2 LQKENI. The CDR3 has 15 residues. CDR3 bases: TGTGCCAGCTCACCCCAACTCTCTAGCACAGATACGCAGTATTTT. Its protein is CASSPQLSSTDTQYF.

This clone was picked up a small number of times. This may come from a read error, since a much larger clone is one base off. Distinct nucleotide sequences in the sample also encode this CDR3. The CDR3 nucleotides are TGTGCCAGTAGTATAGAGGGTAGCTCCTACAACGAGCAGTTCTTC. Translation gives CASSIEGSSYNEQFF. The chain recombines TRBV19 with TRBJ2-1, with D uncertain. Germline V gene data show CDR1 as LNHDA and CDR2 as SQIVND (reference sequence). The length of the CDR3 is 15 residues.

This clone was counted many times. The chain is built from TRBV6-4 and TRBJ2-1, with 10 nucleotides matching TRBD2. Germline values: CDR1 MRHNA, CDR2 SNTAGT. The CDR3 runs 14 residues. Germline trimming cut 3 bases from V and 7 bases from J; bases unmatched to any gene: 3. The CDR3 spells CASSEGAGGNEQFF. The CDR3 DNA is TGTGCCAGCAGTGAGGGAGCGGGGGGGAATGAGCAGTTCTTC.

This clone was counted many times. This sequence joins TRBV4-1 and TRBJ2-7, with a weak D call TRBD1 (7 bases). CDR1 and CDR2 (germline): MGHRA, YSYEKL. The CDR3 extends over 15 amino acids. Trimming pared 4 bases from V and 0 bases from J, leaving 13 bases between. This CDR3 reads CASSLGRDSSYEQYF. The CDR3 nucleotides are TGCGCCAGCAGCCTCGGGCGGGACAGCTCCTACGAGCAGTACTTC.

In this sample, this clone turned up many times. The J gene is TRBJ1-3, the V gene TRBV14, with 8 bases identical to TRBD1. CDR1 is SGHDN and CDR2 is FVKESK in the germline V gene. V was pared by 3 bases and J by 1 base, with 2 bases of the junction left unmatched. This CDR3 region has 15 residues. The CDR3 coding sequence is TGTGCCAGCAGCCACAGGGGGCGTTCTGGAAACACCATATATTTT. Amino acids: CASSHRGRSGNTIYF.

This clone has a handful of counts. This chain links TRBV12-3 or TRBV12-4 with TRBJ2-2, with D uncertain. CDR3 length equals 16 residues. V was pared by 6 bases and J by 1 base, with 15 bases between. CDR3 sequence reads: CASRTAGAQNTGELFF. The CDR3 DNA follows: TGTGCCAGCAGGACGGCTGGAGCCCAGAACACCGGGGAGCTGTTTTTT.

This clone was seen repeatedly, ten times or more. The rearrangement uses TRBV4-2 and TRBJ1-2, with a tentative D call TRBD1 (5 bases). Trimming removed 0 bases at V and 4 bases at J, with 12 bases between. CDR1 is LGHNA, CDR2 YNFKEQ, per germline. The CDR3 consists of 15 residues. The CDR3 DNA reads as TGTGCCAGCAGCCAAGATCTAACAGGAGTCTATGGCTACACCTTC. It yields the protein CASSQDLTGVYGYTF.

A remark on this clone: Given a much more abundant clone one base away, this may be a read error. Other DNA sequences in this specimen translate into the identical CDR3. The chain has TRBV27 and TRBJ2-1, with 15 bases fitting TRBD2. CDR3 length: 15 amino acids. Germline lookup yields CDR1 MNHEY and CDR2 SMNVEV (reference sequence). The V gene end was trimmed by 4 bases and the J gene end by 9 bases; junction bases not matched to a gene: 4. CDR3 sequence (DNA): TGTGCCAGCAGTTCCGGGACTAGCGGGGGGCGTGAGCAGTTCTTC. It yields the protein CASSSGTSGGREQFF.

This clone was picked up many times. The chain is built from TRBV7-9 and TRBJ1-1; 9 bases agree with TRBD1. The germline V gene has CDR1 SEHNR and CDR2 FQNEAQ (reference sequence). The CDR3 is 15 residues long. V was pared by 5 bases and J by 0 bases, with 4 bases of the junction left unmatched. The DNA for the CDR3 is TGTGCCAGCAGCCGGACAGGGGAGATGAACACTGAAGCTTTCTTT. Protein: CASSRTGEMNTEAFF.

The chain combines TRBV5-1 with TRBJ2-5; TRBD2 matches at 8 bases. CDR1 and CDR2 (germline): SGHRS, YFSETQ. This CDR3 is 14 amino acids long. V shed 4 bases, J shed 3 bases, and the junction held 5 bases outside the gene matches. CDR3 DNA: TGCGCCAGCAGCCCAGGGACTAGTGAAGAGACCCAGTACTTC. It specifies CASSPGTSEETQYF.

This clone has only a few counts. This chain links TRBV20-1 with TRBJ1-6; 9 bases are a match to TRBD1. J lost 12 bases, V lost 1 base, and 13 bases had no gene match. Germline CDR1 DFQATT, CDR2 SNEGSKA (reference sequence). This CDR3 contains 16 residues. CDR3 nucleotides: TGCAGTGCTAGAGCGGACAGGGGTTTCGATAGTGGACCCCTCCACTTT. This sequence encodes CSARADRGFDSGPLHF.

The table lists this clone with many counts. V is TRBV6-5 and J is TRBJ1-6; no reliable D call. The V end was cut by 4 bases, the J end by 8 bases, with 6 bases between. The length of the CDR3 is 12 residues. Germline values: CDR1 MNHEY, CDR2 SVGAGI. The CDR3: CASSFGDSPLHF. The CDR3 DNA is TGTGCCAGCAGTTTTGGGGATTCACCCCTCCACTTT.

For this clone: This could be a read error, since a much larger clone is one nucleotide away. The same CDR3 also results from other DNA sequences found in this sample. V and J are TRBV11-2 and TRBJ2-2; 9 bases agree with TRBD2. V lost 5 bases to trimming and J lost 6 bases; unmatched junction nucleotides: 19. Germline CDR1 SGHAT, CDR2 FQNNGV. The CDR3 consists of 19 residues. The CDR3 DNA is TGTGCCAGCAGCGCCCACCCTCGGGGCGGGGGGGCCCGAGCCGGGGAGCTGTTTTTT. Translated: CASSAHPRGGGARAGELFF.

This clone showed up many times. The chain joins TRBV28 to TRBJ1-5, with D tentatively TRBD1 (6 bases). Trimming stripped 7 bases from V and 3 bases from J, with 16 bases between. Germline lookup yields CDR1 MDHEN and CDR2 SYDVKM. CDR3 length: 15 residues. The chain's CDR3 is CASNLQQGTNQPQHF. The DNA for the CDR3 is TGTGCCAGCAACCTCCAACAGGGCACCAATCAGCCCCAGCATTTT.

Ten or more counts support this clone. This rearrangement joins TRBV5-1 to TRBJ2-1, with 9 bases matching TRBD2. The CDR3 consists of 15 residues. In germline, CDR1 is SGHRS, CDR2 YFSETQ. V was clipped by 4 bases and J by 0 bases; unmatched bases: 2. This CDR3 is CASSPSGNSYNEQFF. In DNA, the CDR3 is TGCGCCAGCAGCCCTAGCGGGAACTCCTACAATGAGCAGTTCTTC.

This clone was seen many times. The genes are TRBV6-4 and TRBJ2-3, with D uncertain. Trimming cost V 2 bases and J 7 bases, with 10 bases left between them. The CDR3 consists of 13 residues. From germline, CDR1 is MRHNA and CDR2 SNTAGT. This CDR3 is CASSDSEVNTQYF. The CDR3 region has the DNA TGTGCCAGCAGTGACAGTGAGGTGAATACGCAGTATTTT.

At least ten counts were recorded for this clone. The chain uses TRBV10-3 and TRBJ2-7, with D perhaps matching TRBD2 (6 bases). CDR1 and CDR2 (germline): ENHRY, SYGVKD. CDR3 length: 11 residues. V was clipped by 10 bases and J by 5 bases, with 12 bases between them. CDR3 nucleotide sequence: TGTGCCACGGGAGTGGGGGACGAGCAGTACTTC. Its translation: CATGVGDEQYF.